A selection of T cell receptor beta chains follows, all from one sample in a study of shared clonotypes between healthy human individuals. Clones were read by immunoSEQ multiplex PCR, and TCRdb kept only the in-frame ones, dropping some. This sample has some 2,000,000 clones, with roughly 95% found just once. Sequencing used naive CD8+ T cells sorted from blood. The receptors originated from a man between 18 and 35 years old in good health. Each CDR3 is given with its conserved first and last residue. D genes are given only for firm matches. Only some rows state a clone size, as once, few, many or a class for expanded clones.

size	D	V	J	length	CDR3	DNA
.	.	TRBV10-3	TRBJ2-3	12	CAIRASTDTQYF	TGTGCCATCAGGGCCAGCACAGATACGCAGTATTTT
.	.	TRBV6-5	TRBJ2-3	16	CASSYSGQPSTDTQYF	TGTGCCAGCAGTTACTCTGGCCAGCCTAGCACAGATACGCAGTATTTT
.	TRBD1	TRBV5-1	TRBJ1-1	17	CASSPTGQGGGFTEAFF	TGCGCCAGCAGCCCTACGGGACAGGGAGGGGGTTTCACTGAAGCTTTCTTT
.	.	TRBV27	TRBJ2-7	16	CASKPTGPLEIYEQYF	TGTGCCAGCAAACCCACAGGGCCCCTAGAGATCTACGAGCAGTACTTC
.	TRBD2	TRBV7-2	TRBJ2-7	15	CASSLNELAGVEQYF	TGTGCCAGCAGCTTAAACGAACTAGCGGGAGTTGAGCAGTACTTC
.	.	TRBV2	TRBJ2-7	12	CASGGRDYEQYF	TGTGCCAGCGGGGGGCGGGACTACGAGCAGTACTTC
.	.	TRBV19	TRBJ2-1	14	CASSIVGTHNEQFF	TGTGCCAGTAGTATAGTTGGAACTCACAATGAGCAGTTCTTC
.	.	TRBV27	TRBJ1-4	15	CASSINTDPNEKLFF	TGTGCCAGCAGTATTAACACGGACCCTAATGAAAAACTGTTTTTT
.	TRBD1	TRBV12-5	TRBJ1-6	15	CASGLGQGYNSPLHF	TGTGCTAGTGGTTTGGGACAGGGCTATAATTCACCCCTCCACTTT
.	.	TRBV28	TRBJ2-3	14	CASSAEGTTDTQYF	TGTGCCAGCAGTGCGGAGGGAACCACAGATACGCAGTATTTT
.	.	TRBV27	TRBJ2-7	15	CASSLSGGASYEQYF	TGTGCCAGCAGTTTATCGGGCGGGGCCTCCTACGAGCAGTACTTC
.	TRBD1	TRBV15	TRBJ2-7	13	CATSNDRVNEQYF	TGTGCCACCAGCAATGACAGGGTCAACGAGCAGTACTTC
.	.	TRBV5-6	TRBJ2-7	14	CASSPDPGVYEQYF	TGTGCCAGCAGCCCAGACCCAGGGGTCTACGAGCAGTACTTC
once	.	TRBV30	TRBJ1-2	12	CAWGPSFLGYTF	TGTGCCTGGGGCCCATCGTTTTTGGGCTACACCTTC
.	TRBD1	TRBV5-4	TRBJ2-7	15	CASSLEPGQRTEQYF	TGTGCCAGCAGCTTGGAGCCGGGACAGAGGACCGAGCAGTACTTC
.	.	TRBV7-3	TRBJ2-1	14	CASSLGGGYNEQFF	TGTGCCAGCAGCCTAGGTGGAGGTTACAATGAGCAGTTCTTC
.	TRBD2	TRBV4-1	TRBJ2-2	16	CASSQTDTGGTGELFF	TGCGCCAGCAGCCAGACGGACACGGGAGGGACCGGGGAGCTGTTTTTT
.	.	TRBV5-1	TRBJ2-5	16	CASSFNLKGVEETQYF	TGCGCCAGCAGCTTCAACCTTAAGGGCGTGGAAGAGACCCAGTACTTC
.	.	TRBV6-5	TRBJ2-7	11	CATGGGYEQYF	TGTGCCACCGGTGGGGGGTACGAGCAGTACTTC
.	.	TRBV2	TRBJ1-1	15	CASSWTGAEGTEAFF	TGTGCCAGCAGCTGGACGGGAGCGGAGGGCACTGAAGCTTTCTTT
.	.	TRBV4-1	TRBJ2-3	16	CASSQDQGEGTDTQYF	TGCGCCAGCAGCCAAGATCAGGGCGAGGGGACAGATACGCAGTATTTT
.	.	TRBV14	TRBJ2-7	12	CASSQMSHEQYF	TGTGCCAGCAGCCAAATGAGCCACGAGCAGTACTTC
.	TRBD1	TRBV5-5	TRBJ2-3	17	CASSYDRDMGGTDTQYF	TGTGCCAGCAGCTACGACAGGGATATGGGAGGCACAGATACGCAGTATTTT
.	TRBD2	TRBV7-2	TRBJ2-7	16	CASSGLAGLWNPEQYF	TGTGCCAGCAGCGGACTAGCGGGACTCTGGAATCCCGAGCAGTACTTC
.	TRBD1	TRBV7-9	TRBJ2-1	15	CASSFTGGTSNEQFF	TGTGCCAGCAGCTTTACAGGGGGGACCAGCAATGAGCAGTTCTTC
.	TRBD1	TRBV4-1	TRBJ1-2	15	CASSQDQWTGDGYTF	TGCGCCAGCAGCCAAGATCAATGGACAGGGGATGGCTACACCTTC
.	.	TRBV19	TRBJ2-7	15	CASSIDLELSYEQYF	TGTGCCAGTAGTATAGATCTAGAACTCTCCTACGAGCAGTACTTC
.	.	TRBV28	TRBJ1-4	13	CASSPPGWEKLFF	TGTGCCAGCAGCCCCCCCGGTTGGGAAAAACTGTTTTTT
.	.	TRBV6-5	TRBJ2-7	12	CATWTRSYEQYF	TGTGCCACCTGGACTCGCTCCTACGAGCAGTACTTC
.	.	TRBV9	TRBJ2-1	15	CASSPTHSSYNEQFF	TGTGCCAGCAGCCCCACTCACTCCTCCTACAATGAGCAGTTCTTC
.	.	TRBV19	TRBJ2-5	13	CASSLDGEETQYF	TGTGCCAGTAGTTTGGACGGGGAAGAGACCCAGTACTTC
.	.	TRBV7-9	TRBJ2-1	15	CASSLVVSGYNEQFF	TGTGCCAGCAGCTTGGTAGTCTCAGGCTACAATGAGCAGTTCTTC
.	.	TRBV27	TRBJ1-3	16	CASSSLLPGTGNTIYF	TGTGCCAGCAGTTCCCTCCTACCGGGGACAGGAAACACCATATATTTT